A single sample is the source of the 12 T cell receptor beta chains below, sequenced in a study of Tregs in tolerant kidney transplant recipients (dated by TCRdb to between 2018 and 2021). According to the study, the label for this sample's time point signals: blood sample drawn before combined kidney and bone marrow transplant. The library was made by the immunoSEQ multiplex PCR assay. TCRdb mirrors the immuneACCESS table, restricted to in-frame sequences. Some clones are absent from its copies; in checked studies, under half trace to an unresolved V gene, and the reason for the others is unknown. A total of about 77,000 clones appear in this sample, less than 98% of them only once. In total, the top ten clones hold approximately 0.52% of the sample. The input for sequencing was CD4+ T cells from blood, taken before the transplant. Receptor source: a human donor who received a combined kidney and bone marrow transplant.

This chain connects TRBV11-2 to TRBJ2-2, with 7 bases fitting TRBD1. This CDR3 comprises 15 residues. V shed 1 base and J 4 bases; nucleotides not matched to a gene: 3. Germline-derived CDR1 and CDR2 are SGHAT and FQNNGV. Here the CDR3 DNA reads TGTGCCAGCAGCTTAGTGTACAGGGGCACCGGGGAGCTGTTTTTT. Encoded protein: CASSLVYRGTGELFF. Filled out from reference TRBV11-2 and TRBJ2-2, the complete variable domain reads EAGVAQSPRYKIIEKRQSVAFWCNPISGHATLYWYQQILGQGPKLLIQFQNNGVVDDSQLPKDRFSAERLKGVDSTLKIQPAKLEDSAVYLCASSLVYRGTGELFFGEGSRLTVL.

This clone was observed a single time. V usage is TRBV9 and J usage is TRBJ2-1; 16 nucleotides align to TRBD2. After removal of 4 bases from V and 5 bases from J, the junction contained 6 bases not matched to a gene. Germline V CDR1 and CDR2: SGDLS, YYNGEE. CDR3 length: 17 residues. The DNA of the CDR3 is TGTGCCAGCAGCCCGGGGACTAGCGGGGGGGCACACAATGAGCAGTTCTTC. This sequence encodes CASSPGTSGGAHNEQFF.

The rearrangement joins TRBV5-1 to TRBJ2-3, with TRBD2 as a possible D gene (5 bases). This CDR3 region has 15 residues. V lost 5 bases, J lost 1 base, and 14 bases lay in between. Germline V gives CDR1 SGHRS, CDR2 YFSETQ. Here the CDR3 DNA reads TGCGCCAGCAGTTCGAGGGTCTTGGGCACAGATACGCAGTATTTT. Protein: CASSSRVLGTDTQYF.

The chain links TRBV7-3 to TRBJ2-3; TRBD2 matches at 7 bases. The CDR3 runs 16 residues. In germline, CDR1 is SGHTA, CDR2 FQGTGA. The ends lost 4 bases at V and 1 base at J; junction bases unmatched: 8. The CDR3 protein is CASSSHSGPGTDTQYF. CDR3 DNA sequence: TGTGCCAGCAGCTCCCATAGCGGGCCAGGCACAGATACGCAGTATTTT.

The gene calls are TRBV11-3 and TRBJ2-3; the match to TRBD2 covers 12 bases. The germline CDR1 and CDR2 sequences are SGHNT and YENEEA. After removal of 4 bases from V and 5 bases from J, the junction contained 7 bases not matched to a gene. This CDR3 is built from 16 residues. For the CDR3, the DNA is TGTGCCAGCAGCTACACGACTAGCGGGAGACGAGATACGCAGTATTTT. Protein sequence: CASSYTTSGRRDTQYF.

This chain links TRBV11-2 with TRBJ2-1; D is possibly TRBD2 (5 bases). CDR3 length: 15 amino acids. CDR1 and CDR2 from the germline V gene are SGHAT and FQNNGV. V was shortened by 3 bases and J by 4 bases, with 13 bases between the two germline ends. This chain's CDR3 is CASSFLSGNYNEQFF. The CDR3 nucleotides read TGTGCCAGCAGCTTTCTCTCCGGGAATTACAATGAGCAGTTCTTC.

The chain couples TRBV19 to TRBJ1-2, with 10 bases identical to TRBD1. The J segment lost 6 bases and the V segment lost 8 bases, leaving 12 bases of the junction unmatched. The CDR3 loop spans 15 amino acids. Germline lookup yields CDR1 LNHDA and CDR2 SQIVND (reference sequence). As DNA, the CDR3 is TGTGCCAGTCACCGGGACAGGGGTAGCGAGAATGGCTACACCTTC. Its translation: CASHRDRGSENGYTF.

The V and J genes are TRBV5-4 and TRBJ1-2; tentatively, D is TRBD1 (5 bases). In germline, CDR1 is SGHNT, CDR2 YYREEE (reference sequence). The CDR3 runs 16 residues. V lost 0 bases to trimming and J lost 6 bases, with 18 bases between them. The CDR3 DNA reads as TGTGCCAGCAGCTTGGTTTTGGAGACAGCTCTTCATGGCTACACCTTC. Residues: CASSLVLETALHGYTF.

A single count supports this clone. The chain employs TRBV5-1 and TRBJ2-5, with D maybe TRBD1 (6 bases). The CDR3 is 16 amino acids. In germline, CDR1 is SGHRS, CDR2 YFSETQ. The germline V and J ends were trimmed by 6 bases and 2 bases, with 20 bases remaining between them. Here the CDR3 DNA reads TGCGCCAGCACCCCTTTGGGGGCAGGGCTACAAGAGACCCAGTACTTC. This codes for CASTPLGAGLQETQYF.

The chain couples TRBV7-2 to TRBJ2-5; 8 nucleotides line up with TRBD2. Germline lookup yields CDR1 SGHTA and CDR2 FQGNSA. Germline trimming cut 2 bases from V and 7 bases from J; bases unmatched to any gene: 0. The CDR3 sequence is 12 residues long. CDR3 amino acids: CASSLRGGTQYF. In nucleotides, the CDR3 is TGTGCCAGCAGCTTACGGGGGGGGACCCAGTACTTC.

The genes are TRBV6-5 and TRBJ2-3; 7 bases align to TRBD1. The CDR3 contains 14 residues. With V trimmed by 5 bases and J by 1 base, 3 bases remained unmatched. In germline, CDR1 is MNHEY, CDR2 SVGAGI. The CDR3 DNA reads TGTGCCAGCAGTCCAGGGACAGGCACAGATACGCAGTATTTT. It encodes CASSPGTGTDTQYF.

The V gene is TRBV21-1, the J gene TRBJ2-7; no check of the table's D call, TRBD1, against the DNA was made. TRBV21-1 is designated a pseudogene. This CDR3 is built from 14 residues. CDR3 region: CASSAGQESYEQYF. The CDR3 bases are TGTGCCAGCAGCGCGGGACAGGAGTCCTACGAGCAGTACTTC.